This paragraph reports one T cell receptor beta chain. Its antigen is not known. This specimen comes from a study of molecular identifiers for immune sequencing clone quantification. Germline loops: CDR1 LGHNA, CDR2 YSLEER. V was trimmed by 0 bases and J by 2 bases, leaving 13 bases between them. The CDR3 contains 16 residues. When naive CD8 T cells were sorted, they were gated as CD8+CD4-CCR7+CD45RA+. Generation of bulk TCR libraries relied on previously described methods and listed TCR primers. TCRdb recomputed calls from the PCR reads with MiXCR, one row per CDR3 protein. The sample includes approximately 500,000 distinct CDR3 sequences, around 23% of them seen just once. Study-wide results and limits: Highly expanded clone sizes could be underestimated through barcode sharing by identical TCR molecules. Clones with over 20 RNA copies captured over 97% of effector molecules but under 1% of naive ones.

The V and J genes are TRBV4-3 and TRBJ2-5, with D uncertain. This clonotype was obtained from a human donor in good health. Some libraries in this study had Jurkat cell RNA spiked in. The specimen was naive CD8+ T cells from blood, with Jurkat cell RNA spiked in. Subset meaning: FACS-sorted CD8+CD4-CCR7+CD45RA+ naive T cells. The CDR3 spells CASSQEGYTSQETQYF. DNA for the CDR3: TGCGCCAGCAGCCAAGAAGGCTATACAAGTCAAGAGACCCAGTACTTC.